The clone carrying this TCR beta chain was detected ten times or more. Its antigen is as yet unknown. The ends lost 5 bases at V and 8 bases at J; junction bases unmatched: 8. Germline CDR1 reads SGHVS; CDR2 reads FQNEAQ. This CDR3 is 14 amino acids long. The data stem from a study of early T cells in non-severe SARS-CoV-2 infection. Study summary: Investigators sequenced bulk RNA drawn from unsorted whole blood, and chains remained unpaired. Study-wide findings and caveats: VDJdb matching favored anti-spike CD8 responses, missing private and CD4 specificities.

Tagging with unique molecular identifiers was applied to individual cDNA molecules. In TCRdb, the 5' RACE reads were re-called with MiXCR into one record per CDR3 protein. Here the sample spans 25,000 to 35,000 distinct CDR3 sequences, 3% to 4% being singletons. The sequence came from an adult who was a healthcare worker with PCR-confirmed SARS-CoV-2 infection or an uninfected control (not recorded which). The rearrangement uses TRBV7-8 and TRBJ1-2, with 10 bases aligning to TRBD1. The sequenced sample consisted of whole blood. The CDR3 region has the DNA TGTGCCAGCAGCGTATCCGGGACAGGGGTCGGCTACACCTTC. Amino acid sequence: CASSVSGTGVGYTF.